This passage covers 10 T cell receptor beta chains from one sample sequenced in a study of cytomegalovirus exposure and HLA in healthy donors. PCR used 60 Vbeta primers and 13 Jbeta primers. Sequencing was performed with immunoSEQ multiplex PCR; in TCRdb, only in-frame clones are kept and a portion is missing. The sample holds some 140,000 clones, approximately 80% seen once. The sequenced material came from PBMCs. These receptors came from a man aged 25-45 years in good health and CMV-seropositive.

The chain recombines TRBV27 with TRBJ2-2; TRBD1 matches 8 bases. The CDR3 totals 15 residues. CDR1 MNHEY and CDR2 SMNVEV come from the germline V gene (reference sequence). J was trimmed by 5 bases and V by 2 bases; bases with no gene match: 4. The DNA for the CDR3 is TGTGCCAGCAGTTTACGTGACAGGGGAACCGGGGAGCTGTTTTTT. It codes for CASSLRDRGTGELFF.

The sample holds a few counts of this clone. This chain connects TRBV7-2 to TRBJ2-3; 7 nucleotides align to TRBD2. The junction had 6 bases not matched to a gene; V was cut back by 4 bases and J by 2 bases. CDR1 is SGHTA, CDR2 FQGNSA, per germline. There are 15 residues in the CDR3. The CDR3 region is CASSSTGTTTDTQYF. The CDR3 bases are TGTGCCAGCAGCTCCACCGGGACTACCACAGATACGCAGTATTTT. The full variable domain, completed using reference TRBV7-2 and TRBJ2-3, is GAGVSQSPSNKVTEKGKDVELRCDPISGHTALYWYRQSLGQGLEFLIYFQGNSAPDKSGLPSDRFSAERTGGSVSTLTIQRTQQEDSAVYLCASSSTGTTTDTQYFGPGTRLTVL.

This chain connects TRBV28 to TRBJ2-7, with D possibly being TRBD1 (5 bases). V was pared by 6 bases and J by 1 base, with 7 bases between. The CDR3 contains 12 residues. The germline V gene encodes CDR1 MDHEN and CDR2 SYDVKM. The CDR3 DNA sequence: TGTGCCAGCAGCAGGGATTCCTACGAGCAGTACTTC. Protein: CASSRDSYEQYF.

This clone was seen just once. V usage is TRBV6-1 and J usage is TRBJ2-2; 7 bases match TRBD2. Germline assignment: CDR1 MNHNS and CDR2 SASEGT. This CDR3 is built from 16 residues. The J segment lost 1 base and the V segment lost 2 bases, leaving 4 bases of the junction unmatched. CDR3 residues: CASSEYLAENTGELFF. Here the CDR3 DNA reads TGTGCCAGCAGTGAATACCTAGCGGAGAACACCGGGGAGCTGTTTTTT.

V and J are TRBV29-1 and TRBJ2-3; 8 bases map to TRBD1. V was clipped by 6 bases and J by 3 bases; unmatched bases: 8. The CDR3 length is 14 residues. Germline CDR1 is SQVTM and CDR2 is ANQGSEA. CDR3 residues: CSVRRTGLTDTQYF. The DNA for the CDR3 is TGCAGCGTACGCAGGACAGGGCTGACAGATACGCAGTATTTT.

This sequence joins TRBV4-2 and TRBJ2-3; possible D gene TRBD1, 6 bases. Germline V gives CDR1 LGHNA, CDR2 YNFKEQ. This CDR3 is built from 14 residues. The ends were cut back, 1 base at V and 8 bases at J, with 13 bases in the middle. The CDR3 reads CASSQATLGGTQYF. The CDR3 DNA is TGTGCCAGCAGCCAAGCTACATTAGGGGGTACGCAGTATTTT.

This clone was observed once. J is TRBJ2-3 and V is TRBV5-4; the D gene is possibly TRBD1 (5 bases). The length of the CDR3 is 16 residues. With 3 bases removed from V and 0 bases from J, the gap between germline ends came to 14 bases. CDR1 and CDR2 from the germline V gene are SGHNT and YYREEE (reference sequence). The CDR3 reads CASSSRSGFSTDTQYF. CDR3 DNA sequence: TGTGCCAGCAGCTCGCGTTCAGGGTTCAGCACAGATACGCAGTATTTT.

J is TRBJ2-1 and V is TRBV5-1; the match to TRBD2 covers 8 bases. From germline, CDR1 is SGHRS and CDR2 YFSETQ. V shed 4 bases and J 4 bases; nucleotides not matched to a gene: 7. The CDR3 totals 15 residues. In DNA, the CDR3 is TGCGCCAGCAGCCCCACTAGCGGATATTACAATGAGCAGTTCTTC. This codes for CASSPTSGYYNEQFF. Filled out from reference TRBV5-1 and TRBJ2-1, the complete variable domain reads KAGVTQTPRYLIKTRGQQVTLSCSPISGHRSVSWYQQTPGQGLQFLFEYFSETQRNKGNFPGRFSGRQFSNSRSEMNVSTLELGDSALYLCASSPTSGYYNEQFFGPGTRLTVL.

This rearrangement joins TRBV4-1 to TRBJ1-2; TRBD1 matches 7 bases. CDR1 is MGHRA, CDR2 YSYEKL, per germline. This CDR3 comprises 16 residues. V trimming: 4 bases; J trimming: 1 base; junction bases outside the gene matches: 9. The CDR3 coding sequence is TGCGCCAGCAGCCTAAACCTCGGGACAGATAACTATGGCTACACCTTC. This sequence encodes CASSLNLGTDNYGYTF.

This clone has more than one count but fewer than ten. The V and J genes are TRBV7-9 and TRBJ2-7; D might be TRBD1 (6 bases). Trimming pared 5 bases from V and 5 bases from J, leaving 19 bases between. The CDR3 length is 15 residues. Germline V gene data show CDR1 as SEHNR and CDR2 as FQNEAQ (reference sequence). DNA for the CDR3: TGTGCCAGCAGCCCGCAACCCACAGGGCGCGACGAGCAGTACTTC. Its translation is CASSPQPTGRDEQYF.